The 17 T cell receptor beta chains below all came from one sample that was sequenced in a study of OX40 agonist ivuxolimab in advanced cancers. Sequencing was performed with immunoSEQ multiplex PCR; in TCRdb, only in-frame clones are kept and a portion is missing. The table lists tens of thousands of clones, 75% to 80% of them singletons. The sequenced sample was CD4+ or CD8+ T cells sorted from blood, obtained in a trial of the OX40 agonist ivuxolimab. All receptors derive from an adult with an advanced solid tumor such as melanoma, head and neck, liver or kidney cancer.

This chain uses TRBV6-5 with TRBJ1-1; 9 bases agree with TRBD1. V lost 3 bases, J lost 5 bases, and 7 bases stayed unmatched. CDR3 size: 15 residues. Germline V gene lookup returns CDR1 MNHEY and CDR2 SVGAGI. The CDR3 region is CASSYLGTGKTEAFF. CDR3 DNA: TGTGCCAGCAGTTATCTCGGGACAGGGAAAACTGAAGCTTTCTTT.

This chain connects TRBV7-9 to TRBJ2-7; 7 bases map to TRBD1. Germline V gene lookup returns CDR1 SEHNR and CDR2 FQNEAQ (reference sequence). The V segment lost 5 bases and the J segment 0 bases; nucleotides outside the gene matches: 4. This CDR3 region has 14 residues. CDR3 coding DNA: TGTGCCAGCAGCGTACCAGGGGGCTCCTACGAGCAGTACTTC. Protein sequence: CASSVPGGSYEQYF.

This clone was seen once. This chain connects TRBV29-1 to TRBJ2-7; D unclear. CDR3 length equals 11 residues. The germline V and J ends were trimmed by 4 bases and 0 bases, with 4 bases remaining between them. CDR1 and CDR2 (germline): SQVTM, ANQGSEA. CDR3 amino acids: CSVVLSYEQYF. In nucleotides, the CDR3 is TGCAGCGTTGTCCTCTCCTACGAGCAGTACTTC.

The table lists this clone with a few counts. The rearrangement uses TRBV7-6 and TRBJ2-3, with D possibly TRBD2 on 6 matching bases. V was clipped by 1 base and J by 12 bases, with 14 bases between them. This CDR3 has 13 amino acids. Germline values: CDR1 SGHVS, CDR2 FNYEAQ. The CDR3 here is CASSLDPGLTQYF. The CDR3 DNA is TGTGCCAGCAGCTTAGATCCCGGACTAACCCAGTATTTT.

V is TRBV5-4 and J is TRBJ1-2; tentatively, D is TRBD1 (5 bases). V was cut by 1 base and J by 7 bases, with 11 bases left in between. The CDR3 totals 13 residues. From germline, CDR1 is SGHNT and CDR2 YYREEE (reference sequence). In DNA form, the CDR3 reads TGTGCCAGCAGCTTGTACCAGGGTCGTGGCTACACCTTC. Its protein product is CASSLYQGRGYTF.

The V and J genes are TRBV19 and TRBJ2-5; weak D call: TRBD1 (5 bases). CDR3 length: 15 amino acids. V was trimmed by 4 bases and J by 6 bases, leaving 18 bases between them. Germline V gene sequence: CDR1 LNHDA, CDR2 SQIVND (reference sequence). The DNA for the CDR3 is TGTGCCAGTAGTAATCCTTCAGGGCCCGTAAAGACCCAGTACTTC. This sequence encodes CASSNPSGPVKTQYF.

The genes are TRBV14 and TRBJ2-1, with D hard to call. The CDR3 extends over 15 amino acids. V was clipped by 4 bases and J by 5 bases, with 15 bases between them. The germline V gene encodes CDR1 SGHDN and CDR2 FVKESK. The CDR3 nucleotides read TGTGCCAGCAGCCTTCGACAAGGAATTAACAATGAGCAGTTCTTC. The encoded protein is CASSLRQGINNEQFF.

This rearrangement joins TRBV11-2 to TRBJ1-3; no clear D. The V end lost 6 bases, the J end lost 0 bases, and 12 bases lay between the germline ends. Looked up from germline, CDR1 is SGHAT and CDR2 is FQNNGV. This CDR3 has 15 residues. The CDR3 loop is CASRDGRHSGNTIYF. CDR3 sequence (DNA): TGTGCCAGCAGGGACGGACGCCACTCTGGAAACACCATATATTTT.

V is TRBV2 and J is TRBJ2-5; D possibly matches TRBD1 or TRBD2 (5 bases each). V was cut by 6 bases and J by 0 bases, with 17 bases left in between. The CDR3 sequence is 16 residues long. CDR1 and CDR2 from the germline V gene are SNHLY and FYNNEI. CDR3 loop: CASRPGRTTYQETQYF. DNA for the CDR3: TGTGCCAGCAGGCCGGGACGGACGACATACCAAGAGACCCAGTACTTC. The full variable domain, rest sourced from reference TRBV2 and TRBJ2-5, is EPEVTQTPSHQVTQMGQEVILRCVPISNHLYFYWYRQILGQKVEFLVSFYNNEISEKSEIFDDQFSVERPDGSNFTLKIRSTKLEDSAMYFCASRPGRTTYQETQYFGPGTRLLVL.

The gene calls are TRBV6-5 and TRBJ2-2, with 7 bases lining up with TRBD1. Germline V lookup: CDR1 MNHEY, CDR2 SVGAGI. The CDR3 loop spans 13 amino acids. Losses at the gene ends were 11 bases for V and 2 bases for J; bases not matched to a gene: 5. In nucleotides, the CDR3 is TGTGCCGTACAGGGGTCCAACACCGGGGAGCTGTTTTTT. Translating it yields CAVQGSNTGELFF.

V and J are TRBV2 and TRBJ1-1, with 8 bases matching TRBD1. The V gene's germline CDR1 is SNHLY and CDR2 FYNNEI. Trimming cost V 5 bases and J 5 bases; bases outside gene matches: 4. This CDR3 is 13 amino acids long. CDR3 sequence (DNA): TGTGCCAGCAGTAGCAGGGGGCGAACTGAAGCTTTCTTT. Protein sequence: CASSSRGRTEAFF.

This chain connects TRBV4-1 to TRBJ1-5, with D possibly being TRBD1 (6 bases). Trimming left V 0 bases short and J 2 bases short, with 14 bases between. From germline, CDR1 is MGHRA and CDR2 YSYEKL. The CDR3 totals 17 residues. The CDR3 is CASSQDRGMAGNQPQHF. CDR3 DNA sequence: TGCGCCAGCAGCCAAGACAGGGGAATGGCCGGCAATCAGCCCCAGCATTTT.

This chain connects TRBV9 to TRBJ2-7; 7 nucleotides agree with TRBD2. The CDR3 sequence is 14 residues long. Germline CDR1 reads SGDLS; CDR2 reads YYNGEE. V shed 4 bases and J 1 base; nucleotides not matched to a gene: 5. The CDR3 spells CASSSGRGSYEQYF. CDR3 nucleotide sequence: TGTGCCAGCAGCTCAGGGAGGGGTTCCTACGAGCAGTACTTC.

This clone was recorded a few times. The chain uses TRBV6-5 and TRBJ1-4, with a tentative D call TRBD1 (5 bases). Germline CDR1 MNHEY, CDR2 SVGAGI. This CDR3 has 14 amino acids. The V and J ends lost 2 bases and 7 bases respectively, with 11 bases between them. The CDR3 coding sequence is TGTGCCAGCAGTTACGGGACCCAGGGTGAAAAACTGTTTTTT. Translating it yields CASSYGTQGEKLFF.

This chain joins TRBV7-6 and TRBJ2-1; TRBD2 agrees at 8 bases. In germline, CDR1 is SGHVS, CDR2 FNYEAQ. J lost 6 bases, V lost 4 bases, and 5 bases had no gene match. This CDR3 has 14 residues. CDR3 residues: CASSSRSGSNEQFF. CDR3 nucleotide sequence: TGTGCCAGCAGCTCCCGCAGCGGGAGCAATGAGCAGTTCTTC.

A few counts support this clone. The V call is TRBV9, the J call TRBJ1-6, with D perhaps matching TRBD1 (5 bases). Germline V gene sequence: CDR1 SGDLS, CDR2 YYNGEE. V lost 3 bases and J 6 bases, leaving 10 bases between the germline ends. This CDR3 is 14 amino acids long. The DNA of the CDR3 is TGTGCCAGCAGCGAACCGGGGACTAATTCACCCCTCCACTTT. It codes for CASSEPGTNSPLHF.

V usage is TRBV19 and J usage is TRBJ1-5; D is unresolved. The germline CDR1 and CDR2 sequences are LNHDA and SQIVND (reference sequence). The CDR3 length is 13 residues. V was pared by 3 bases and J by 4 bases, with 7 bases between. The CDR3 DNA follows: TGTGCCAGTAGTATTTATATGAATCAGCCCCAGCATTTT. This encodes CASSIYMNQPQHF.